This TCR beta chain was obtained from a study of shared clonotypes between healthy human individuals. Study as a whole: Donor composition was a couple of women and three men, aged 18 to 49. Study conclusions and caveats: Generation probabilities were higher for clonotypes shared across all four sorted-subset donors than for unshared ones.

As concerns this clone: Its antigen is unknown.

It was across several immunoSEQ plates that each subset's genomic DNA was evenly split. Only in-frame clones appear in the TCRdb table, and some are missing; sequencing was by immunoSEQ multiplex PCR. The sample has some 2.1 million clones; 93% are singletons. CDR1 and CDR2 from the germline V gene are SEHNR and FQNEAQ (reference sequence). With 4 bases removed from V and 10 bases from J, the gap between germline ends came to 25 bases. The CDR3 sequence is 17 residues long. Selected positively for CCR7 and CD45RO-negative, naive CD8 cells excluded terminally differentiated effector memory CD45RA+ cells.

This chain joins TRBV7-9 and TRBJ1-4, with D hard to call. The receptor was derived from a man between 18 and 35 years old in good health. Some clones in this sample may be carry-over from other donors' samples. Sequences were obtained from naive CD8+ T cells from PBMCs. The CDR3 nucleotides read TGTGCCAGCAGCTATAGTACAAATGGTCCCGACGTCGGAAAACTGTTTTTT. It specifies CASSYSTNGPDVGKLFF.